These 2 T cell receptor beta chains came from one sample sequenced in a study of T-cell memory formation after mild COVID-19. Using its own MiXCR run on the 5' RACE reads, TCRdb lists one record per CDR3 protein. Of just over 350,000 distinct CDR3 sequences detected, around 15% appear once; the ten largest clones hold around a fifth. Sequencing input: PBMCs or a T cell subset sorted from them (not recorded which). All receptors come from a man younger than 35 who had mild COVID-19 (a few samples of this study predate the infection). Cell type and time point are not known.

This clonotype has just a few counts. This sequence joins TRBV7-6 and TRBJ2-1, with D unclear. V lost 4 bases and J 0 bases, leaving 10 bases between the germline ends. Per the germline V gene, CDR1 is SGHVS and CDR2 is FNYEAQ. This CDR3 contains 15 residues. CDR3 DNA sequence: TGTGCCAGCAGCTATACAGATAGCTCCTACAATGAGCAGTTCTTC. This sequence encodes CASSYTDSSYNEQFF. The full variable domain, rest sourced from reference TRBV7-6 and TRBJ2-1, is GAGVSQSPRYKVTKRGQDVALRCDPISGHVSLYWYRQALGQGPEFLTYFNYEAQQDKSGLPNDRFSAERPEGSISTLTIQRTEQRDSAMYRCASSYTDSSYNEQFFGPGTRLTVL.

There are a few counts of this clonotype. The chain carries TRBV9 and TRBJ2-3; 10 bases line up with TRBD1. V lost 0 bases and J lost 4; bases outside the gene matches: 2. This CDR3 spans 15 amino acids. CDR1 is SGDLS and CDR2 is YYNGEE in the germline V gene. CDR3 sequence (DNA): TGTGCCAGCAGCGTAGAGGGACAGGGGCCAGATACGCAGTATTTT. Amino acids: CASSVEGQGPDTQYF. Filled out from reference TRBV9 and TRBJ2-3, the complete variable domain reads DSGVTQTPKHLITATGQRVTLRCSPRSGDLSVYWYQQSLDQGLQFLIQYYNGEERAKGNILERFSAQQFPDLHSELNLSSLELGDSALYFCASSVEGQGPDTQYFGPGTRLTVL.